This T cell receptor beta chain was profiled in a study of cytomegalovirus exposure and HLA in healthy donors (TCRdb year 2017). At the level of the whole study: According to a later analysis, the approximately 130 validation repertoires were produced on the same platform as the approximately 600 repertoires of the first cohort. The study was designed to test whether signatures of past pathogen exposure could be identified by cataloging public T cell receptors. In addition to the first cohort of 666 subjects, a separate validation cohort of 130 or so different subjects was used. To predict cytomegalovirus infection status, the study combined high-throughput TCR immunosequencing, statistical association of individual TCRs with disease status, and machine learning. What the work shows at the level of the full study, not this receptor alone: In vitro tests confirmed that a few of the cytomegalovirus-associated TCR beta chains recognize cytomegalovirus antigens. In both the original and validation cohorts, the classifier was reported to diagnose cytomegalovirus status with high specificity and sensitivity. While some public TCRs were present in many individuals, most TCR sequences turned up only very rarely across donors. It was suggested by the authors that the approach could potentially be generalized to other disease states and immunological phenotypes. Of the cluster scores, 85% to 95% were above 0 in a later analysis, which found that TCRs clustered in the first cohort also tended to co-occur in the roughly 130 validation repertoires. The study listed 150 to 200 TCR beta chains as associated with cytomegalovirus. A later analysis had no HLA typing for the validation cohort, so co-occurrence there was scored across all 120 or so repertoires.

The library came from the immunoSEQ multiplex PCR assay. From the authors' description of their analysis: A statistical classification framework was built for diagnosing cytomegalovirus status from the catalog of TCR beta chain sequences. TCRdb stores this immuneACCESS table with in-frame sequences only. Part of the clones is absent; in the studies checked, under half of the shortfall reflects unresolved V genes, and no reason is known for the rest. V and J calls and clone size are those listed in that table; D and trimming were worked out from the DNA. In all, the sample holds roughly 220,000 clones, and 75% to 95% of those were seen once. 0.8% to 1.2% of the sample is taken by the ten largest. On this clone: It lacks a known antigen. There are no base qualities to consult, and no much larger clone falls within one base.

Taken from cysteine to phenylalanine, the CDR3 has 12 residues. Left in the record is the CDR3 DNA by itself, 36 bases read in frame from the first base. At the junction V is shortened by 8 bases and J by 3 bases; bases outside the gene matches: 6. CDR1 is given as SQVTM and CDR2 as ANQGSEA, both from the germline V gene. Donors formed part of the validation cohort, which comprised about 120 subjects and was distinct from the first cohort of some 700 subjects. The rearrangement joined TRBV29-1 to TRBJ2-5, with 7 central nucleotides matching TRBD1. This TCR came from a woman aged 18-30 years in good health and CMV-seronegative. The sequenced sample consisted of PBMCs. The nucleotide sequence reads TGCAGCCATACCGGGACAGAAGAGACCCAGTACTTC. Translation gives CSHTGTEETQYF.